Sequencing of this TCR beta chain was carried out in a study of T cell repertoires in cytomegalovirus infection. TCRdb called the reads again in MiXCR, with one record for every CDR3 protein. The sample includes fewer than 350,000 distinct CDR3 sequences, under 20% of them seen just once. This clonotype appeared a few times. The CDR3 is made up of 18 amino acids. Losses at the gene ends were 0 bases for V and 4 bases for J; bases not matched to a gene: 9. Germline V lookup: CDR1 MNHEY, CDR2 SVGAGI. The J gene is TRBJ1-4, the V gene TRBV6-5, with 9 positions matching TRBD1. Sequenced sample: PBMCs. This receptor was identified in a human donor in good health (CMV status not recorded). Some clones in this sample may be carry-over from other donors' samples. The CDR3 coding sequence is TGTGCCAGCAGTTACTCATATGATACAGGGGGCTATAATGAAAAACTGTTTTTT. It codes for CASSYSYDTGGYNEKLFF.